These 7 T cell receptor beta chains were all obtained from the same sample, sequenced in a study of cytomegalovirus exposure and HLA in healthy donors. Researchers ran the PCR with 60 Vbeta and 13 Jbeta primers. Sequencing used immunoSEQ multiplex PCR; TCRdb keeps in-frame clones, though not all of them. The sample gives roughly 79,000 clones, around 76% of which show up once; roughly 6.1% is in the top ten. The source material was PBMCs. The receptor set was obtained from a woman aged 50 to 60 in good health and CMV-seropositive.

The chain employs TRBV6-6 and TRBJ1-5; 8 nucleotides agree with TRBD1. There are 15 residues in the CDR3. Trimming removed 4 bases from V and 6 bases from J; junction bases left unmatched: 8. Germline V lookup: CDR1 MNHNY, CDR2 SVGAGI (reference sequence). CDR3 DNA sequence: TGTGCCAGCAGTTTGGGCAGGGGGCGACTTCAGCCCCAGCATTTT. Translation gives CASSLGRGRLQPQHF.

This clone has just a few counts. As DNA, the CDR3 is TGTGCCTGGAGTGTTACCCGCCGGGAACAGGGAGTGAAGGGCTACACCTTC. This gives the protein CAWSVTRREQGVKGYTF. V and J are TRBV30 and TRBJ1-2; tentative D call: TRBD1 (6 bases). V was cut by 0 bases and J by 8 bases, with 25 bases left in between. The CDR3 loop spans 17 amino acids. Germline lookup yields CDR1 GTSNPN and CDR2 SVGIG (reference sequence).

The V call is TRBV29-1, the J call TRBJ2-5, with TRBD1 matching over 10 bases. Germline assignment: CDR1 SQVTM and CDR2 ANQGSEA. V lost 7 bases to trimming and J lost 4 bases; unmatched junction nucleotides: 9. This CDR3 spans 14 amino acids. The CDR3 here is CSAPGQGTPETQYF. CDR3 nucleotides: TGCAGCGCTCCGGGACAGGGGACTCCAGAGACCCAGTACTTC.

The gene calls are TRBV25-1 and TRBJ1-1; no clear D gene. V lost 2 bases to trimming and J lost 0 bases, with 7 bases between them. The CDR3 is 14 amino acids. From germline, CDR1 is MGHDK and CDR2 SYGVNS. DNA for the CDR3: TGTGCCAGCAGTGAAGAGGGCCTGAACACTGAAGCTTTCTTT. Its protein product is CASSEEGLNTEAFF.

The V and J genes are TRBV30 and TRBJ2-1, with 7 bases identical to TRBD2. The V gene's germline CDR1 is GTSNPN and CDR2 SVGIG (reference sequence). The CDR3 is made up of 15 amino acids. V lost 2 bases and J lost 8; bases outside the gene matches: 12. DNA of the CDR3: TGTGCCTGGAGTCTCACGGGAGGCCCTTGGGATGAGCAGTTCTTC. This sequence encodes CAWSLTGGPWDEQFF.

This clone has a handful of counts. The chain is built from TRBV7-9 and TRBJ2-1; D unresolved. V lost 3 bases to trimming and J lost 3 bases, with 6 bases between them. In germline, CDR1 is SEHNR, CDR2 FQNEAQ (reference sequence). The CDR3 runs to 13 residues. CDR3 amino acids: CASSFSVYNEQFF. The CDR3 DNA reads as TGTGCCAGCAGCTTCTCGGTCTACAATGAGCAGTTCTTC.

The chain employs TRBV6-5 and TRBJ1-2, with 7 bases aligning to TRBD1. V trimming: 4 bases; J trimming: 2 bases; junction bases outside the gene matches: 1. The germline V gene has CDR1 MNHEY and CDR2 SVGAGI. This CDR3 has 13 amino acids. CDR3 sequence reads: CASSSGQNYGYTF. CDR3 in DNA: TGTGCCAGCAGTTCGGGACAGAACTATGGCTACACCTTC.